This TCR beta chain is drawn from a study of Graves' ophthalmopathy and Graves' hyperthyroidism. Study-wide results and caveats: Ophthalmopathy progression cases were predicted by the model with approximately 70% sensitivity and about 72% specificity.

This CDR3 is built from 16 residues. After removal of 2 bases from V and 5 bases from J, the junction contained 13 bases not matched to a gene. Germline CDR1 and CDR2: SQVTM and ANQGSEA. Moderate-to-severe activity, CAS ≥3, NOSPECS ≥4 and duration under 3 months were recorded for donors with ophthalmopathy. Clinical symptoms and serum thyroxine were used for diagnosis; TRAb, thyroid ultrasound and orbital computed tomography were also relied on. Fresh peripheral blood, approximately 10 ml, was the PBMC source. This clonotype was counted at least ten times. Its antigen is as yet unknown. Amplification from RNA transcripts yielded the TCR beta CDR3 regions. In the first round, RT-PCR was carried out with HTBI primers, and a multiplex PCR formed the second round. A single record per CDR3 protein comes from TCRdb applying MiXCR to the multiplex PCR reads. The profile shows 300,000 to 400,000 distinct CDR3 sequences, roughly 17% of them singletons.

The J gene is TRBJ2-5, the V gene TRBV29-1; 8 bases map to TRBD1. Input material: peripheral blood. The receptor's source is an adult man with Graves' ophthalmopathy. The CDR3, as DNA: TGCAGCGTTGAATCCGTCAGGGGGCGTTCGGGGGAGACCCAGTACTTC. Amino acid sequence: CSVESVRGRSGETQYF.